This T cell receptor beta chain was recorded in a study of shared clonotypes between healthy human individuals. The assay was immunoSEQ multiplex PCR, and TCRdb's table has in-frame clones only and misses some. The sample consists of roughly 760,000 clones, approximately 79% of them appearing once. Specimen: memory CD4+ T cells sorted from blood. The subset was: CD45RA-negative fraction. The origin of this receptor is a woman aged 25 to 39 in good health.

Here the CDR3 DNA reads TGTGCCAGCAGCTCGCGGGAGGGCCGATGGGATACGCAGTATTTT. It is translated as CASSSREGRWDTQYF. The chain is built from TRBV7-8 and TRBJ2-3, with 9 positions matching TRBD2. Germline CDR1 reads SGHVS; CDR2 reads FQNEAQ. This CDR3 comprises 15 residues. The V gene end was trimmed by 4 bases and the J gene end by 6 bases; junction bases not matched to a gene: 8.